These 9 T cell receptor beta chains originate from one sample sequenced in a study of monozygotic twins with inflammatory bowel disease (dated by TCRdb to 2018 to 2020). Receptor amplification or capture employed 5' RACE. Reads for this sample came from an Illumina HiSeq 2500. TCRdb reprocessed the sequencing reads and holds a single record per CDR3 protein sequence, with no DNA. The table for this sample records about 450,000 distinct CDR3 sequences. The ten largest clonotypes hold roughly 2.2% of the sample. Sequencing was performed on blood. The receptor set was obtained from a human donor with ulcerative colitis or Crohn's disease, or a healthy co-twin of an affected twin (not recorded which).

V usage is TRBV5-1 and J usage is TRBJ2-2. Germline assignment: CDR1 SGHRS and CDR2 YFSETQ. The CDR3 length is 16 residues. CDR3 loop: CASSLDRTMNTGELFF.

The gene calls are TRBV5-1 and TRBJ1-4; TCRdb indicates TRBD1, and absent DNA this call remains unverified. This CDR3 has 14 residues. Per the germline V gene, CDR1 is SGHRS and CDR2 is YFSETQ. CDR3 sequence reads: CASSPGTGGEKLFF.

V and J are TRBV7-2 and TRBJ1-6. Germline loops: CDR1 SGHTA, CDR2 FQGNSA. The CDR3 sequence is 17 residues long. The CDR3 sequence is CASSAGQASSYNSPLHF.

The rearrangement uses TRBV29-1 and TRBJ1-1. The CDR3 consists of 12 residues. Germline CDR1 reads SQVTM; CDR2 reads ANQGSEA. This CDR3 reads CSTQAGNTEAFF.

V gene TRBV28 combines with J gene TRBJ1-6; TCRdb's assignment of TRBD1 cannot be checked, as there is no DNA. Per germline, CDR1 MDHEN and CDR2 SYDVKM. The CDR3 runs 14 residues. The CDR3 loop reads CASLGGTGNSPLHF.

The chain couples TRBV28 to TRBJ2-1. Per the germline V gene, CDR1 is MDHEN and CDR2 is SYDVKM. The CDR3 has 15 amino acids. CDR3 protein: CASRQIPSSYNEQFF.

This chain links TRBV12-3 or TRBV12-4 with TRBJ2-5; TCRdb designates TRBD2, a call that cannot be tested without DNA. This CDR3 is built from 16 residues. The CDR3 loop is CASSSNSGGARETQYF.

The chain carries TRBV10-3 and TRBJ2-7; checking the TCRdb D call of TRBD2 is not possible without DNA. The CDR3 is 15 residues long. CDR1 and CDR2 (germline): ENHRY, SYGVKD. The CDR3 loop is CAISDRTSGSDEQYF.

The chain carries TRBV5-4 and TRBJ1-1; TCRdb calls TRBD1, which cannot be checked without DNA. The CDR3 spans 14 residues. Germline lookup yields CDR1 SGHNT and CDR2 YYREEE (reference sequence). CDR3 amino acids: CASSLGTGYTEAFF.